The clone carrying this TCR beta chain was counted at least ten times. V was clipped by 6 bases and J by 8 bases; unmatched bases: 8. Germline V CDR1 and CDR2: DFQATT, SNEGSKA (reference sequence). This CDR3 comprises 12 residues. Via MiXCR, TCRdb re-called the 5' RACE reads, giving one row per CDR3 protein. Among about 49,000 distinct CDR3 sequences listed, 7% to 10% were seen once. Regarding time point: longitudinal time-point 3. The sample belongs to a study of neurological immune-mediated disorders. The specimen was PBMCs. The chain is built from TRBV20-1 and TRBJ1-2; 8 bases map to TRBD1. The source of this sequence is a woman aged 40 to 49 in good health. Here the CDR3 reads CSAAQGAGGYTF. The DNA of the CDR3 is TGCAGTGCCGCGCAGGGGGCGGGGGGCTACACCTTC.